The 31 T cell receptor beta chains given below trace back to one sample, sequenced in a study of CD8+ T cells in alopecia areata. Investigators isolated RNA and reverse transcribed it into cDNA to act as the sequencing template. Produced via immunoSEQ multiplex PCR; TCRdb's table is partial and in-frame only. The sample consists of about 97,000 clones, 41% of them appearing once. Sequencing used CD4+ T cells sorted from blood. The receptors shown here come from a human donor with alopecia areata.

The CDR3 loop reads CASSGGLNQPQHF. CDR3 nucleotide sequence: TGTGCCAGTAGTGGGGGGCTGAATCAGCCCCAGCATTTT. This sequence joins TRBV19 and TRBJ1-5; tentatively, D is TRBD1 (6 bases). This CDR3 is built from 13 residues. The germline CDR1 and CDR2 sequences are LNHDA and SQIVND (reference sequence). V was shortened by 5 bases and J by 4 bases, with 9 bases between the two germline ends.

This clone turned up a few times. The CDR3 loop is CASRRELALLQETQYF. In nucleotides, the CDR3 is TGCGCCAGCAGACGCGAACTAGCGCTACTCCAAGAGACCCAGTACTTC. The chain links TRBV5-1 to TRBJ2-5; 7 positions match TRBD2. From germline, CDR1 is SGHRS and CDR2 YFSETQ. V lost 5 bases to trimming and J lost 1 base; unmatched junction nucleotides: 11. This CDR3 region has 16 residues.

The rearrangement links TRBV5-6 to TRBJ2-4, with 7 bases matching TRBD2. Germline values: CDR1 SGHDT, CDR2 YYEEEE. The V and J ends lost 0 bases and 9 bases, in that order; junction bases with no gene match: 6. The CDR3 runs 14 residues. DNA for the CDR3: TGTGCCAGCAGCTTGGCCCCCAGGGAGGGCATTCAGTACTTC. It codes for CASSLAPREGIQYF.

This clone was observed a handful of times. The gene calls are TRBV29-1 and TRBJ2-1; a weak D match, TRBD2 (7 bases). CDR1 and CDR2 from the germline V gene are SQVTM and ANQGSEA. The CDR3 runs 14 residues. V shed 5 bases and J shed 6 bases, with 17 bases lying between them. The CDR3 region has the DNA TGCAGCGTTTTCGGGGGGCCTTTTTTCAATGAGCAGTTCTTC. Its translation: CSVFGGPFFNEQFF.

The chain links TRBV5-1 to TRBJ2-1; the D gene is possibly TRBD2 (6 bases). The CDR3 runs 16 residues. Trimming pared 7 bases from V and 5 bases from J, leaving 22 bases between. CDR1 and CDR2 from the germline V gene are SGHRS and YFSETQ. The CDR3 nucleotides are TGCGCCAGCCGCCCGCGAACAGCGGGCCGGAACAATGAGCAGTTCTTC. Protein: CASRPRTAGRNNEQFF.

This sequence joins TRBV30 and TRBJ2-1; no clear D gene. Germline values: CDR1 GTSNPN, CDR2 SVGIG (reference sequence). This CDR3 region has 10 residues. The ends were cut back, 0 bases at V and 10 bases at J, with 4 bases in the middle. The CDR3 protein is CAWSVLEQFF. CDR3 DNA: TGTGCCTGGAGTGTACTCGAGCAGTTCTTC.

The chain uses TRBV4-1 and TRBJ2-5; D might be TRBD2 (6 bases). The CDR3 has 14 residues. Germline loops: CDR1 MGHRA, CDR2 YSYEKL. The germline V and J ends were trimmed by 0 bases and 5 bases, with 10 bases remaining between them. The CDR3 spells CASSQDPGRETQYF. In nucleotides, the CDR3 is TGCGCCAGCAGCCAAGATCCGGGGAGGGAGACCCAGTACTTC.

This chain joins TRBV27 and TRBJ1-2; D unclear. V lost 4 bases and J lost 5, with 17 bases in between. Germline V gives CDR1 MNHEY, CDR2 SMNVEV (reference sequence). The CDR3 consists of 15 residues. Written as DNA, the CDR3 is TGTGCCAGCAGTTCACTTGAGGGATATCGGTATGGCTACACCTTC. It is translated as CASSSLEGYRYGYTF.

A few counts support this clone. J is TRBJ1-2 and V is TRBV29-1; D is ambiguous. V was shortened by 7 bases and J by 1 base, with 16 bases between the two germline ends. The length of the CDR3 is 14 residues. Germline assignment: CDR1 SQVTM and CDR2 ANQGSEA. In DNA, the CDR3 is TGCAGCGGCGCGTCGGACGGGAGTAACTATGGCTACACCTTC. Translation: CSGASDGSNYGYTF.

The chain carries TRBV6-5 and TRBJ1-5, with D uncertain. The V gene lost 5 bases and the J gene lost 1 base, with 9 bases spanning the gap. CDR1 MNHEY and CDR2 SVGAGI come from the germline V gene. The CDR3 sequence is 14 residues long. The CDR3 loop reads CASSPLDSNQPQHF. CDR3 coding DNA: TGTGCCAGCAGTCCCCTGGACAGCAATCAGCCCCAGCATTTT.

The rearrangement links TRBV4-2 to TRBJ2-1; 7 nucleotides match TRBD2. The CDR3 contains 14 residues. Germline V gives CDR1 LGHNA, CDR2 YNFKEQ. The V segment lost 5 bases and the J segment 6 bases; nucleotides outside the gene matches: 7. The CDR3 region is CASSSRGGPNEQFF. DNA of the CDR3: TGTGCCAGCAGCTCCCGCGGGGGTCCCAATGAGCAGTTCTTC.

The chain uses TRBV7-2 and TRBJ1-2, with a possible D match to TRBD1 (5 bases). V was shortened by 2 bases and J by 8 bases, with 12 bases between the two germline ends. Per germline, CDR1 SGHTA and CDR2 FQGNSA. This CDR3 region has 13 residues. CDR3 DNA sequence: TGTGCCAGCAGCTTATCAGGGATGGGAGGCTACACCTTC. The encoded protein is CASSLSGMGGYTF.

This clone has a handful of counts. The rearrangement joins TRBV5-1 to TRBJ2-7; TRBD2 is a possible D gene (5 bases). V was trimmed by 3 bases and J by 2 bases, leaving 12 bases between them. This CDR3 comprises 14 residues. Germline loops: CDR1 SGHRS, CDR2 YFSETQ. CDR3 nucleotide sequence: TGCGCCAGCAGCTACGGGATCGGGGCCTACGAGCAGTACTTC. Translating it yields CASSYGIGAYEQYF.

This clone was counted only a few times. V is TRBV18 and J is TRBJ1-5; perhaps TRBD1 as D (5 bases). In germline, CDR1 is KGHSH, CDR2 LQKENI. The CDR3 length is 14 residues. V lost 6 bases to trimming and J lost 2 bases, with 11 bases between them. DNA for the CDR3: TGTGCCAGCTCCCAGGGAACAGGCAATCAGCCCCAGCATTTT. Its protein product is CASSQGTGNQPQHF.

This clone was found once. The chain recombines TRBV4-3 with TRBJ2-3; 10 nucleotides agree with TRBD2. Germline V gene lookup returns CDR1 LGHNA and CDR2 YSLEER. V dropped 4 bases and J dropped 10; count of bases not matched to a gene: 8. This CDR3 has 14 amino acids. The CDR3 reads CASSRGLAPGSQYF. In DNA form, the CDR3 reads TGCGCCAGCAGCCGGGGACTAGCGCCGGGGTCGCAGTATTTT.

The CDR3 is CASSSHSYEQYF. CDR3 sequence (DNA): TGTGCCAGCAGCTCCCACTCCTACGAGCAGTACTTC. V usage is TRBV9 and J usage is TRBJ2-7, with D unclear. Germline CDR1 reads SGDLS; CDR2 reads YYNGEE. Trimming shortened V by 4 bases and J by 0 bases, and 5 bases separated the two germline ends. The CDR3 loop spans 12 amino acids.

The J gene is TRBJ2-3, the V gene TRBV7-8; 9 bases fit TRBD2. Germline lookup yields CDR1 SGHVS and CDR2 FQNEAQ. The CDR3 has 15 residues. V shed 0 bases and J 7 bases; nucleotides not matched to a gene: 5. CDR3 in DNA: TGTGCCAGCAGCTTAGCGGGCGGGGGGGGCTATACGCAGTATTTT. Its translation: CASSLAGGGGYTQYF.

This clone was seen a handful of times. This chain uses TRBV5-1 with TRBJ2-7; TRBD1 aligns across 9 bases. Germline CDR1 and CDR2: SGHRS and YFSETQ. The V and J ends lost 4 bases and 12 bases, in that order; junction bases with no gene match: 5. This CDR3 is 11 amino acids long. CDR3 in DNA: TGCGCCAGCAGCCCCGGGACAGGGTCGTACTTC. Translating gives CASSPGTGSYF.

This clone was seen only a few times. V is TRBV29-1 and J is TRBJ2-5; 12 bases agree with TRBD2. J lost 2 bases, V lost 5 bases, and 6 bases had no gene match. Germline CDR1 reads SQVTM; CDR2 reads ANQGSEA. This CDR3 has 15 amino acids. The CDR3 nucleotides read TGCAGCGTTTCTTGGACTAGCGGGGCACAAGAGACCCAGTACTTC. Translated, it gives CSVSWTSGAQETQYF.

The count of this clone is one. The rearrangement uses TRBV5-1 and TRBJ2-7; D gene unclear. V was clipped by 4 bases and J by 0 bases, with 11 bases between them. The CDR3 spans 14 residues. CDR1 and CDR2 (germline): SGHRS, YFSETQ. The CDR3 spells CASSTTASSYEQYF. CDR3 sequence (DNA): TGCGCCAGCAGCACTACGGCGAGCTCCTACGAGCAGTACTTC.

This chain's CDR3 is CAWSATNYGYTF. The CDR3 DNA is TGTGCCTGGAGTGCAACTAACTATGGCTACACCTTC. The chain employs TRBV30 and TRBJ1-2; no clear D. The CDR3 is 12 amino acids. V lost 1 base and J 0 bases, leaving 3 bases between the germline ends. Germline CDR1 and CDR2: GTSNPN and SVGIG (reference sequence).

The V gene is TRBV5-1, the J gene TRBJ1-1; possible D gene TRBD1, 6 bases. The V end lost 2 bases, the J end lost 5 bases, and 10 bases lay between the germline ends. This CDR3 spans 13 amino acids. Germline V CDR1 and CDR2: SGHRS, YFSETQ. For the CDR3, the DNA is TGCGCCAGCAGCTTACAGGGTGGTACTGAAGCTTTCTTT. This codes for CASSLQGGTEAFF.

CDR3 region: CAWSRLGEKLFF. The CDR3 DNA sequence: TGTGCCTGGAGCAGACTTGGTGAAAAACTGTTTTTT. The chain is built from TRBV30 and TRBJ1-4, with no clear D. This CDR3 is 12 amino acids long. The germline V gene has CDR1 GTSNPN and CDR2 SVGIG (reference sequence). V shed 3 bases and J shed 7 bases, with 9 bases lying between them.

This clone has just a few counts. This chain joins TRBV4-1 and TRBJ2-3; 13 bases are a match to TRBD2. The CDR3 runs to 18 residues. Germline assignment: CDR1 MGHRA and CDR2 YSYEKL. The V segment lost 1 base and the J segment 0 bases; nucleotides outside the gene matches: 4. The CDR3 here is CASSQAQLAGGSTDTQYF. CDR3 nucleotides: TGCGCCAGCAGCCAAGCTCAACTAGCGGGAGGGAGCACAGATACGCAGTATTTT.

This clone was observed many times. The CDR3 DNA reads TGTGCCAGCTCACCAAACGTGACGGCCGCCTACGAGCAGTACTTC. Amino acids: CASSPNVTAAYEQYF. The V call is TRBV18, the J call TRBJ2-7; D unresolved. This CDR3 is built from 15 residues. Deletions cut 2 bases from V and 2 bases from J, with 13 bases between. The germline gives CDR1 KGHSH, CDR2 LQKENI.

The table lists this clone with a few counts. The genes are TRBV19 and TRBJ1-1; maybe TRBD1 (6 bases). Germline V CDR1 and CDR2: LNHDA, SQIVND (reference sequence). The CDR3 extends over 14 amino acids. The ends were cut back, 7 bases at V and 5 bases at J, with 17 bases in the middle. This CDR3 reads CASTTAQGLTEAFF. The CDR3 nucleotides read TGTGCCAGTACCACCGCACAGGGATTGACTGAAGCTTTCTTT.

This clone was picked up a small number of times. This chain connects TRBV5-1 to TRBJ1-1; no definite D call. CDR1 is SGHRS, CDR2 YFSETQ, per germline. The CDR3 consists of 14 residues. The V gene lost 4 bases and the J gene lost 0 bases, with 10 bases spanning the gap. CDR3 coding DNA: TGCGCCAGCAGCCATAGAGGCGTGAACACTGAAGCTTTCTTT. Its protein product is CASSHRGVNTEAFF.

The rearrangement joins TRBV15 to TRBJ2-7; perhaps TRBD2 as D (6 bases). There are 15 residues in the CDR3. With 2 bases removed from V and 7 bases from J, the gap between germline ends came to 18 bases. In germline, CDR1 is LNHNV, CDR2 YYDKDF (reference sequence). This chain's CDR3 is CATSRKRIGGREQYF. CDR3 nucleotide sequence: TGTGCCACCAGCAGAAAACGAATCGGAGGGCGTGAGCAGTACTTC.

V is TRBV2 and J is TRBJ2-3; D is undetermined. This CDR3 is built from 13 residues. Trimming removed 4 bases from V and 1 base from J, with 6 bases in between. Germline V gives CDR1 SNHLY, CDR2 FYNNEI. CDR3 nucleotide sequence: TGTGCCAGCAGTGGACTCCGCACAGATACGCAGTATTTT. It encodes CASSGLRTDTQYF. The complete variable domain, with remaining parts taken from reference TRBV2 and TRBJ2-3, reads EPEVTQTPSHQVTQMGQEVILRCVPISNHLYFYWYRQILGQKVEFLVSFYNNEISEKSEIFDDQFSVERPDGSNFTLKIRSTKLEDSAMYFCASSGLRTDTQYFGPGTRLTVL.

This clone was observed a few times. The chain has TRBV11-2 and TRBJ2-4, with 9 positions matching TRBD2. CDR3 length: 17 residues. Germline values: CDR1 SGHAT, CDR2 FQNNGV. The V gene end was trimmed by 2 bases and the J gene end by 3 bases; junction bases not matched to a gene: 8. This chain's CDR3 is CASSLSALAGVKNIQYF. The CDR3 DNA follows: TGTGCCAGCAGCTTATCCGCATTAGCGGGAGTCAAAAACATTCAGTACTTC.

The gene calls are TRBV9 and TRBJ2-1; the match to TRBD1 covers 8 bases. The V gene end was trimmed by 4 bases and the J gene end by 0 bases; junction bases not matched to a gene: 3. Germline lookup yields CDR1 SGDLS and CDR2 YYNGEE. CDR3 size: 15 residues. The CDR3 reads CASSPRGLSYNEQFF. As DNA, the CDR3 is TGTGCCAGCAGCCCCAGGGGGCTCTCCTACAATGAGCAGTTCTTC.